A selection of T cell receptor beta chains follows, all from one sample in a study of cytomegalovirus exposure and HLA in healthy donors. Repertoires were generated with immunoSEQ multiplex PCR, while TCRdb's copy carries only in-frame clones and drops some. The sample records 150,000 to 200,000 clones, about four fifths being singletons. The material sequenced was PBMCs. Receptors originate from a man younger than 35 in good health and CMV-seronegative. Each CDR3 is given with its conserved first and last residue. The order of the fields is J gene, V gene, D gene, clone size, CDR3 DNA, CDR3 protein. D genes are given only for firm matches. Clone size is shown for a subset of rows, as once, few, many or a class of expanded clone.

TRBJ1-1 | TRBV7-9 | NA | NA | TGTGCCAGCAGCTTAGCGAATGAGTTGCCTGAAGCTTTCTTT | CASSLANELPEAFF
TRBJ2-5 | TRBV28 | NA | NA | TGTGCCAGCAGTTTCAGACACCTGTCCAACGGCCAAGAGACCCAGTACTTC | CASSFRHLSNGQETQYF
TRBJ1-1 | TRBV28 | NA | NA | TGTGCCAGCAGTTTGCAGTTTGAAGCTTTCTTT | CASSLQFEAFF
TRBJ2-1 | TRBV4-1 | TRBD2 | once | TGCGCCAGCAGCGCGCAACTAGCGGGACACTACAATGAGCAGTTCTTC | CASSAQLAGHYNEQFF
TRBJ2-1 | TRBV7-2 | TRBD1 | NA | TGTGCCAGCAGCCCGGGACAGGGAGGTTTGGGTGAGCAGTTCTTC | CASSPGQGGLGEQFF
TRBJ2-5 | TRBV7-2 | NA | NA | TGTGCCAGCAGCCCCCCCCTCGGGACACGGGGAGAGACCCAGTACTTC | CASSPPLGTRGETQYF
TRBJ2-3 | TRBV30 | NA | NA | TGTGCCTGGAGTGTACCTAGAGGGTACACAGATACGCAGTATTTT | CAWSVPRGYTDTQYF
TRBJ2-1 | TRBV6-1 | TRBD1 | once | TGTGCCAGCATCCGGGACAGGGGATTAGGGGAGCAGTTCTTC | CASIRDRGLGEQFF
TRBJ2-5 | TRBV7-9 | TRBD1 | NA | TGTGCCAGCAGCCCGACAGGGGGCGAAAGCGAGACCCAGTACTTC | CASSPTGGESETQYF
TRBJ1-2 | TRBV28 | NA | NA | TGTGCCAGCAGCCCAGGGAGGCAGTATGGCTACACCTTC | CASSPGRQYGYTF
TRBJ1-5 | TRBV28 | NA | NA | TGTGCCAGCACGGGCGGGGGGCGCTTTGATCAGCCCCAGCATTTT | CASTGGGRFDQPQHF
TRBJ1-2 | TRBV29-1 | NA | NA | TGCAGCGCTTCCCGGGACATCCAGGGGACTGGCTACACCTTC | CSASRDIQGTGYTF
TRBJ2-4 | TRBV5-6 | NA | few | TGTGCCAGCAGCCCTCGTTTCTTTATAACCAAAAACATTCAGTACTTC | CASSPRFFITKNIQYF
TRBJ2-3 | TRBV27 | NA | NA | TGTGCCAGCAGCCACCGGAGGGGTAGCACAGATACGCAGTATTTT | CASSHRRGSTDTQYF
TRBJ1-5 | TRBV28 | NA | NA | TGTGCCAGCAGTTTGTTCTCCGTCGAGAGGGGGAATCAGCCCCAGCATTTT | CASSLFSVERGNQPQHF
TRBJ1-4 | TRBV4-1 | NA | NA | TGCGCCAGCAGCCAAGTTTTGGGGGCGATTGAAAAACTGTTTTTT | CASSQVLGAIEKLFF
TRBJ2-1 | TRBV9 | TRBD2 | once | TGTGCCAGCAGCAGGGGCGGGGGAAACAATGAGCAGTTCTTC | CASSRGGGNNEQFF
TRBJ2-3 | TRBV4-3 | NA | NA | TGCGCCAGCAGCCAAGATTACCTAGCCGCACAGTATTTT | CASSQDYLAAQYF
TRBJ1-2 | TRBV19 | TRBD1 | few | TGTGCCAGTAGTACTATTCCCTTTTATGACAGGGAGTTGAGCTATGGCTACACCTTC | CASSTIPFYDRELSYGYTF
TRBJ1-1 | TRBV7-9 | NA | NA | TGTGCCAGCAGCGCCTTACGGACTGGGATCTCAGCTTTCTTT | CASSALRTGISAFF
TRBJ2-1 | TRBV27 | NA | NA | TGTGCCAGCAGTTTACGCGGGTCACACCTGAACAATGAGCAGTTCTTC | CASSLRGSHLNNEQFF
TRBJ1-2 | TRBV7-9 | NA | NA | TGTGCCAGCAGCTCGCTCACAGGGCCTATTGATGGCTACACCTTC | CASSSLTGPIDGYTF
TRBJ1-6 | TRBV27 | NA | NA | TGTGCCAGCAGTTTAGGCAGCTCCTATAATTCACCCCTCCACTTT | CASSLGSSYNSPLHF
TRBJ2-7 | TRBV11-3 | TRBD1 | NA | TGTGCCAGCAGCCACCAGACAGGGGGGAGCTCCTACGAGCAGTACTTC | CASSHQTGGSSYEQYF
TRBJ1-2 | TRBV15 | NA | NA | TGTGCCACCAGCAAGACAGGTGTTGAAAGCTACACCTTC | CATSKTGVESYTF
TRBJ2-1 | TRBV7-9 | NA | NA | TGTTCCAGCAGCTTTCCAGGTGGGGAGCAGTTCTTC | CSSSFPGGEQFF
TRBJ2-7 | TRBV27 | NA | once | TGTGCCAGCAGTTTTAGGGGTTACGAGCAGTACTTC | CASSFRGYEQYF
TRBJ2-2 | TRBV4-3 | NA | NA | TGCGCCAGCAGCTTCACAGGTGATTTGAGCACCGGGGAGCTGTTTTTT | CASSFTGDLSTGELFF
TRBJ2-7 | TRBV14 | TRBD2 | NA | TGTGCCAGCAGCAGGGGACTAGCGGGACCCTCAATCTCCTACGAGCAGTACTTC | CASSRGLAGPSISYEQYF
TRBJ2-1 | TRBV7-2 | NA | NA | TGTGCCAGCAGCTTAGGTGACAGGTCCTACAATGAGCAGTTCTTC | CASSLGDRSYNEQFF
TRBJ1-1 | TRBV21-1 | NA | NA | TGTGCCAGCAGCAATATTGCAGGGCAGGGCACTGAAGCTTTCTTT | CASSNIAGQGTEAFF
TRBJ2-7 | TRBV4-3 | TRBD1 | NA | TGCGCCAGCAGCCAAAATACAGGGGAGTACGAGCAGTACTTC | CASSQNTGEYEQYF
TRBJ2-7 | TRBV5-1 | NA | once | TGCGCCAGCAGCTGGACGGGGAGCCTCGAGCAGTACTTC | CASSWTGSLEQYF
TRBJ2-1 | TRBV4-1 | TRBD2 | NA | TGCGCCAGCAGCCAAGATCGTGGTAGCGGGGCGTTAACCAGATGGAATGAGCAGTTCTTC | CASSQDRGSGALTRWNEQFF
TRBJ1-4 | TRBV30 | NA | once | TGTGCCTGGGGCCGCAACGAGGGTGAAAAACTGTTTTTT | CAWGRNEGEKLFF
TRBJ2-5 | TRBV7-9 | NA | NA | TGTGCCAGCAGCTTTCTGGAGACCCAGTACTTC | CASSFLETQYF
TRBJ1-4 | TRBV9 | TRBD1 | NA | TGTGCCAGCAGCAAGACAGGGGGGCCAACTAATGAAAAACTGTTTTTT | CASSKTGGPTNEKLFF
TRBJ2-2 | TRBV6-1 | TRBD1 | NA | TGTGCCTCACAGATGGCAGGGGGCACCGGGGAGCTGTTTTTT | CASQMAGGTGELFF
TRBJ1-2 | TRBV28 | TRBD1 | NA | TGTGCCAGCAGCACTAACACAGGGGCCTATGGCTACACCTTC | CASSTNTGAYGYTF
TRBJ1-1 | TRBV9 | TRBD1 | NA | TGTGCCAGCAGCGAACTGACAGGGTGGGACACTGAAGCTTTCTTT | CASSELTGWDTEAFF
TRBJ2-7 | TRBV13 | NA | NA | TGTGCCAGCAGCCTGGGACTGGCAAGCTCCTACGAGCAGTACTTC | CASSLGLASSYEQYF
TRBJ2-1 | TRBV28 | NA | once | TGTGCCAGCAGTTTTATCGGGGAGAAGTTGAATGAGCAGTTCTTC | CASSFIGEKLNEQFF
TRBJ2-2 | TRBV7-9 | TRBD1 | NA | TGTGCCAGCAGCCCACCTTGGGACAGCACCGGGGAGCTGTTTTTT | CASSPPWDSTGELFF
TRBJ2-1 | TRBV6-1 | TRBD2 | NA | TGTGCCAGCAGTGAAGCTCTAGCGGGAGGGCCCATTGAGCAGTTCTTC | CASSEALAGGPIEQFF
TRBJ1-5 | TRBV1 | NA | NA | TGCACCAGCAGCCAAGATCCCCGGCAGGTTTATAGCAATCAGCCCCAGCATTTT | CTSSQDPRQVYSNQPQHF
TRBJ1-2 | TRBV15 | NA | NA | TGTGCCACCAGCAGAGATCTGGGGGGTGGCTATGGCTACACCTTC | CATSRDLGGGYGYTF
TRBJ2-3 | TRBV19 | NA | NA | TGTGCCAGTAAGGGTAGGGGGGGCGGAACAGATACGCAGTATTTT | CASKGRGGGTDTQYF
TRBJ2-5 | TRBV5-1 | NA | NA | TGCGCCAGCAGCTTGGGACTAGGGAAGCAAGAGACCCAGTACTTC | CASSLGLGKQETQYF
TRBJ2-1 | TRBV19 | TRBD2 | NA | TGTGCCAGTAGTAAACTTAGCGGGAGGGGGTTGGGTGAGCAGTTCTTC | CASSKLSGRGLGEQFF
TRBJ2-7 | TRBV19 | NA | NA | TGTGCCAGTAGTCGTAACAGGGACCCCTACGAGCAGTACTTC | CASSRNRDPYEQYF
TRBJ2-7 | TRBV7-3 | NA | NA | TGTGCCAGCAGCCCATCCCGGGACATGCTGCAGTACTTC | CASSPSRDMLQYF
TRBJ2-6 | TRBV7-9 | NA | NA | TGTGCCAGCATGCGTACTGGGGCCAACGTCCTGACTTTC | CASMRTGANVLTF
TRBJ1-1 | TRBV4-3 | NA | once | TGCGCCAGCAGCCAAGGGGGACGGGGGAGAACTGAAGCTTTCTTT | CASSQGGRGRTEAFF
TRBJ1-4 | TRBV5-4 | TRBD1 | NA | TGTGCCAGCAGCACCCTTGGACAGGGCCTTACTGAAAAACTGTTTTTT | CASSTLGQGLTEKLFF
TRBJ2-3 | TRBV28 | TRBD2 | NA | TGTGCCAGCAGCCCGTTATCTAGCGGGGGGGCTGTAGATACGCAGTATTTT | CASSPLSSGGAVDTQYF